These T cell receptor beta chains were read from a single sample in a study of cytomegalovirus exposure and HLA in healthy donors. Libraries were prepared by immunoSEQ multiplex PCR; TCRdb keeps only in-frame clonotypes and omits some of them. The sample comprises around 130,000 clones, about four fifths of which are singletons, and about 11% rests with the top ten. Material for sequencing was PBMCs. Every receptor here comes from a male donor in good health and CMV-seropositive. Each CDR3 is given with its conserved first and last residue. Only part of the rows carry a size: once, few, many, or a class if the clone is expanded.

V gene,clone size,CDR3 protein
TRBV19,once,CASTQTGVGGPQHF
TRBV7-3,once,CASSRLTAPNSGANGLTF
TRBV5-6,.,CASSLRQSGADTQYF
TRBV5-4,.,CASSLAGGQETQYF
TRBV19,.,CASSRDSSYEQYF
TRBV7-3,.,CASSLGPADAYEQYF
TRBV9,.,CASSDGQGISYEQYF
TRBV30,few,CAWSLGTGGNEKLFF
TRBV5-4,.,CASSSGTGYEQYF
TRBV20-1,.,CSAPRGSRLFF
TRBV6-1,.,CASSEAFGGLGQFF
TRBV9,.,CASSVWDRGGEQYF
TRBV5-6,.,CASSSSIEGLGEAFF
TRBV6-5,.,CASSYLGSGSGNTIYF
TRBV28,once,CASSQREGPDTQYF
TRBV15,.,CATSQTGLGQYF
TRBV7-2,.,CASRPNGILYEQYF
TRBV19,.,CASSTTSGRTDTQYF
TRBV5-4,.,CASSTRLAGGSEETQYF
TRBV11-1,.,CASSLARAGGPSNEQFF
TRBV4-1,.,CASSQQDTGADYEQYF
TRBV27,.,CASSLGLAGEQYF
TRBV7-2,.,CASSARYFVTSGAQEQFF
TRBV5-1,few,CASSWGDSGANVLTF
TRBV5-1,.,CASSFLAGTGRADTQYF
TRBV18,.,CASSPPSQGFSEQYF
TRBV5-6,.,CASSPYGQIYEQYF
TRBV6-1,.,CASSGLGLAYEQYF
TRBV4-3,.,CASSQDYLEVSTDTQYF
TRBV5-1,once,CASSWTSGRGTDTQYF
TRBV5-6,.,CASSSGYLMGYEQYF
TRBV5-1,.,CASSLVPGEETQYF
TRBV7-8,once,CASGLNSVGQEGGQYF
TRBV28,.,CASSRLAGGLEFDNEQFF
TRBV6-1,once,CASSEAGRGGELFF
TRBV28,few,CASAQFTLGVWAEAFF
TRBV19,.,CATHKGTGSSYNEQFF
TRBV2,.,CASRSGINSINEQFF
TRBV7-6,.,CASSQGAASTDTQYF
TRBV28,.,CASSSGHPNTEAFF
TRBV30,.,CAWSDRALQPQHF
TRBV7-2,.,CASSLETPTNEKLFF
TRBV19,.,CASRLGPGGTGELFF
TRBV18,few,CASSPTSSQGEKLFF
TRBV5-1,.,CASSLEPGHAIYEQYF
TRBV14,.,CASSHSLAPYEQYF
TRBV7-2,once,CASSLVGSGLNNEQFF
TRBV29-1,.,CSANKRETYNEQFF
TRBV28,.,CASSLRPGIAGEQYF
TRBV14,.,CASSPTGAGPQHF
TRBV6-6,.,CASSYATSGKGTRQYF
TRBV6-1,.,CATSSGLEQETQYF
TRBV9,.,CASSVAGRETQYF
TRBV6-4,.,CASSDSERESTRELFF